These 21 T cell receptor beta chains were sequenced from one sample in a study of T cells after yellow fever vaccination. TCRdb re-analysed the 5' RACE reads in MiXCR, keeping a single row per CDR3 protein. The table has around 360,000 distinct CDR3 sequences, more than 9% seen once. The sample consisted of PBMCs, taken on the day of the first yellow fever vaccination. Receptors originate from a man aged 18 to 35 who received the YFV17D yellow fever vaccine.

The rearrangement uses TRBV7-3 and TRBJ2-1; the D gene is possibly TRBD1 (5 bases). Per germline, CDR1 SGHTA and CDR2 FQGTGA. V lost 5 bases, J lost 4 bases, and 21 bases lay in between. The CDR3 is made up of 17 amino acids. CDR3 in DNA: TGTGCCAGCAGCGCCACTCCACTGTGGGGCGAATACAATGAGCAGTTCTTC. Protein sequence: CASSATPLWGEYNEQFF.

This clonotype was seen a handful of times. CDR3 bases: TGTGCCAGCTCAACAGAGTACGAGCAGTACTTC. It encodes CASSTEYEQYF. The chain carries TRBV18 and TRBJ2-7; no clear D. The germline V gene encodes CDR1 KGHSH and CDR2 LQKENI. CDR3 size: 11 residues. Trimming removed 5 bases from V and 4 bases from J, with 6 bases in between.

The chain recombines TRBV11-2 with TRBJ2-7; 7 bases are shared with TRBD2. V lost 3 bases and J lost 8; bases outside the gene matches: 10. Germline CDR1 and CDR2: SGHAT and FQNNGV. CDR3 size: 14 residues. CDR3 bases: TGTGCCAGCAGCTTCGGTCAGGGACTACGGAAGCAGTACTTC. This codes for CASSFGQGLRKQYF.

The chain has TRBV7-8 and TRBJ1-1; a weak D match, TRBD1 (5 bases). The CDR3 length is 16 residues. V dropped 1 base and J dropped 2 bases, with 14 bases sitting between them. Germline V gene data show CDR1 as SGHVS and CDR2 as FQNEAQ. CDR3 DNA sequence: TGTGCCAGCAGCTTAGAAGGTGACAGATTAAACACTGAAGCTTTCTTT. This sequence encodes CASSLEGDRLNTEAFF.

This clonotype was observed a few times. This chain connects TRBV12-3 or TRBV12-4 to TRBJ1-5; D gene unclear. The CDR3 is 11 residues long. The ends were cut back, 2 bases at V and 9 bases at J, with 5 bases in the middle. In nucleotides, the CDR3 is TGTGCCAGCAGTTTACGCGGGCCCCAGCATTTT. This gives the protein CASSLRGPQHF.

The V call is TRBV7-2, the J call TRBJ1-2, with D unresolved. Germline V gene lookup returns CDR1 SGHTA and CDR2 FQGNSA. V was pared by 3 bases and J by 3 bases, with 8 bases between. CDR3 size: 13 residues. Written as DNA, the CDR3 is TGTGCCAGCAGCTTCGAAAGGCACTATGGCTACACCTTC. Translating it yields CASSFERHYGYTF.

There are many counts of this clonotype. CDR3 in DNA: TGTGCCAGCAGCCGGCCGGGAAAAGACGGGAACACCGGGGAGCTGTTTTTT. Translation: CASSRPGKDGNTGELFF. V gene TRBV7-3 combines with J gene TRBJ2-2, with D possibly being TRBD2 (5 bases). The CDR3 is 17 amino acids. CDR1 SGHTA and CDR2 FQGTGA come from the germline V gene. Trimming took 5 bases from V and 1 from J, leaving 17 bases between them.

This clonotype came up a few times. This chain links TRBV5-1 with TRBJ2-6; the match to TRBD2 covers 7 bases. The V segment lost 0 bases and the J segment 0 bases; nucleotides outside the gene matches: 9. Germline loops: CDR1 SGHRS, CDR2 YFSETQ. The CDR3 loop spans 19 amino acids. The DNA of the CDR3 is TGCGCCAGCAGCTTGGGCGGGGGAGGACGGTTCTCTGGGGCCAACGTCCTGACTTTC. Translating it yields CASSLGGGGRFSGANVLTF.

This clonotype was picked up a small number of times. The J gene is TRBJ2-1, the V gene TRBV7-9, with 11 nucleotides matching TRBD2. V trimming: 3 bases; J trimming: 7 bases; junction bases outside the gene matches: 8. This CDR3 has 16 amino acids. The V gene's germline CDR1 is SEHNR and CDR2 FQNEAQ (reference sequence). The CDR3 DNA is TGTGCCAGCAGCTTGCTAACTAGCGGGGGAGAAAATGAGCAGTTCTTC. Its translation: CASSLLTSGGENEQFF.

The chain has TRBV4-3 and TRBJ2-3; unclear D gene. CDR1 is LGHNA and CDR2 is YSLEER in the germline V gene. CDR3 length: 14 residues. The V end lost 4 bases, the J end lost 4 bases, and 12 bases lay between the germline ends. This CDR3 is CASSPVSRADTQYF. The CDR3 DNA follows: TGCGCCAGCAGCCCGGTAAGCCGGGCAGATACGCAGTATTTT.

This clonotype was found a few times. The chain recombines TRBV5-4 with TRBJ2-3; TRBD2 is a possible D gene (5 bases). The CDR3 has 16 amino acids. V was trimmed by 4 bases and J by 0 bases, leaving 15 bases between them. In germline, CDR1 is SGHNT, CDR2 YYREEE (reference sequence). CDR3 nucleotide sequence: TGTGCCAGCAGCACAAGGACTGCTGCTAGCACAGATACGCAGTATTTT. It codes for CASSTRTAASTDTQYF. Together with reference TRBV5-4 and TRBJ2-3, the CDR3 gives the full variable domain: ETGVTQSPTHLIKTRGQQVTLRCSSQSGHNTVSWYQQALGQGPQFIFQYYREEENGRGNFPPRFSGLQFPNYSSELNVNALELDDSALYLCASSTRTAASTDTQYFGPGTRLTVL.

At least ten counts were recorded for this clonotype. This rearrangement joins TRBV5-6 to TRBJ1-2; a possible D gene is TRBD1 (5 bases). V was clipped by 2 bases and J by 0 bases, with 8 bases between them. CDR1 SGHDT and CDR2 YYEEEE come from the germline V gene. The CDR3 runs to 14 residues. CDR3 region: CASSLPGANYGYTF. CDR3 coding DNA: TGTGCCAGCAGCTTACCGGGGGCTAACTATGGCTACACCTTC.

The chain has TRBV4-3 and TRBJ2-7; D is possibly TRBD2 (5 bases). Trimming pared 0 bases from V and 1 base from J, leaving 13 bases between. This CDR3 region has 16 residues. CDR1 and CDR2 (germline): LGHNA, YSLEER. CDR3 protein: CASSQDLHGESYEQYF. The CDR3 DNA sequence: TGCGCCAGCAGCCAAGATCTACACGGGGAGTCCTACGAGCAGTACTTC.

V is TRBV19 and J is TRBJ1-1; possibly TRBD1 for D (5 bases). Looked up from germline, CDR1 is LNHDA and CDR2 is SQIVND (reference sequence). Trimming took off 1 base at V and 3 bases at J, with 15 bases between the two ends. This CDR3 comprises 16 residues. For the CDR3, the DNA is TGTGCCAGTAGTATAGTTTCGGGGGTACGAGACACTGAAGCTTTCTTT. Residues: CASSIVSGVRDTEAFF.

In this sample, this clonotype turned up a few times. This chain links TRBV12-3 or TRBV12-4 with TRBJ2-3; TRBD2 matches at 8 bases. The CDR3 consists of 15 residues. Trimming cost V 4 bases and J 2 bases; bases outside gene matches: 5. CDR3 region: CASSWAGGSTDTQYF. The DNA for the CDR3 is TGTGCCAGCAGTTGGGCGGGGGGCTCCACAGATACGCAGTATTTT.

The sample holds a few counts of this clonotype. J is TRBJ2-3 and V is TRBV12-3 or TRBV12-4, with 8 nucleotides matching TRBD2. The CDR3 sequence is 14 residues long. Unmatched junction bases numbered 7, after V lost 7 bases and J lost 4 bases. The CDR3 loop reads CASIRGGSADTQYF. In DNA, the CDR3 is TGTGCCAGCATACGCGGGGGGTCCGCAGATACGCAGTATTTT.

Only a few counts were recorded for this clonotype. CDR3 region: CASTPRETNYEQYF. The CDR3 DNA reads as TGTGCCAGCACCCCCAGGGAGACTAACTACGAGCAGTACTTC. This chain connects TRBV12-3 or TRBV12-4 to TRBJ2-7, with D possibly being TRBD1 or TRBD2 (5 bases each). There are 14 residues in the CDR3. Deletions cut 7 bases from V and 3 bases from J, with 16 bases between.

This clonotype came up once. The V gene is TRBV4-2, the J gene TRBJ2-2, with D maybe TRBD1 (5 bases). Germline loops: CDR1 LGHNA, CDR2 YNFKEQ. This CDR3 has 15 amino acids. Trimming left V 1 base short and J 6 bases short, with 12 bases between. CDR3 sequence (DNA): TGTGCCAGCAGCCAAGGTCCAGGGCCCGCCGGGGAGCTGTTTTTT. It encodes CASSQGPGPAGELFF.

The genes are TRBV7-6 and TRBJ2-3; TRBD2 is a possible D gene (6 bases). This CDR3 is 13 amino acids long. The germline V and J ends were trimmed by 3 bases and 6 bases, with 10 bases remaining between them. CDR1 is SGHVS, CDR2 FNYEAQ, per germline. CDR3 DNA sequence: TGTGCCAGCAGCTTCGGAGGGCCCGATACGCAGTATTTT. Translating gives CASSFGGPDTQYF.

This clonotype was observed a few times. This chain connects TRBV20-1 to TRBJ1-4; 8 bases line up with TRBD1. Germline lookup yields CDR1 DFQATT and CDR2 SNEGSKA (reference sequence). The length of the CDR3 is 14 residues. Germline trimming cut 6 bases from V and 7 bases from J; bases unmatched to any gene: 10. CDR3 loop: CSARTGLEIEKLFF. The DNA of the CDR3 is TGCAGTGCGAGGACAGGGCTTGAGATTGAAAAACTGTTTTTT.

This rearrangement joins TRBV4-3 to TRBJ2-6; TRBD1 matches at 7 bases. The CDR3 covers 15 residues. The V gene's germline CDR1 is LGHNA and CDR2 YSLEER. The V gene end was trimmed by 4 bases and the J gene end by 6 bases; junction bases not matched to a gene: 6. This chain's CDR3 is CASSRDRDEANVLTF. CDR3 coding DNA: TGCGCCAGCAGCCGAGACAGGGATGAGGCCAACGTCCTGACTTTC.